A selection of T cell receptor beta chains follows, all from one sample in a study of molecular identifiers for immune sequencing clone quantification. TCRdb passed the PCR reads through MiXCR, listing each CDR3 protein once. The sample carries around 460,000 distinct CDR3 sequences, roughly 26% recorded once. Sequenced material: naive CD8+ T cells from blood, with Jurkat cell RNA spiked in. The receptors shown here come from a human donor in good health. Some libraries in this study had Jurkat cell RNA spiked in. Both conserved end residues are part of each CDR3. The order of the fields is J gene, D gene, clone size, V gene, CDR3 DNA, CDR3 protein. D genes are given only for firm matches. Expanded clones get a size class; other rows say once, few or many, or leave the size out.

TRBJ2-7	-	-	TRBV7-6	TGTGCCAGCAGCTCCGGTGGGTGCGGAAGTTACGAGCAGTACTTC	CASSSGGCGSYEQYF
TRBJ1-1	-	many	TRBV4-1	TGCGCCAGCAGCCAGGCTTTTGGCACTGAAGCTTTCTTT	CASSQAFGTEAFF
TRBJ2-5	TRBD2	-	TRBV12-3/TRBV12-4	TGTGCCAGCAGTTTGAGCTTTGGGACTAGAAAAGAGACCCAGTACTTC	CASSLSFGTRKETQYF
TRBJ2-1	TRBD1	few	TRBV9	TGTGCCAGCAGCACTCCACAGGGGGAACACAATGAGCAGTTCTTC	CASSTPQGEHNEQFF
TRBJ1-2	-	-	TRBV7-9	TGTGCCAGCAGCTTGTCCATAGGGGAGGTCTATGGCTACACCTTC	CASSLSIGEVYGYTF
TRBJ2-3	-	-	TRBV7-9	TGTGCCAGCAGCTTATTCCGCGGCCCCCCGGATACGCAGTATTTT	CASSLFRGPPDTQYF
TRBJ2-7	-	-	TRBV6-2/TRBV6-3	TGTGCCAGCAGTTACTCGTGGGGGCCCGAGCAGTACTTC	CASSYSWGPEQYF
TRBJ2-3	TRBD2	-	TRBV27	TGTGCCAGCAGTTTATCAGCGGGGGGGCTTGGAGATACGCAGTATTTT	CASSLSAGGLGDTQYF
TRBJ2-7	-	-	TRBV18	TGTGTCAGCGCCACCGGGACGGATTTTTACGAGCAGTACTTC	CVSATGTDFYEQYF
TRBJ2-7	-	many	TRBV5-6	TGTGCCAGCAGCTTGTTTAGCGGCCAGGGTCCATCCTACGAGCAGTACTTC	CASSLFSGQGPSYEQYF
TRBJ2-5	TRBD1	many	TRBV7-6	TGTGCCAGCAGCTTCGGACAGGGCACCCAAGAGACCCAGTACTTC	CASSFGQGTQETQYF
TRBJ2-2	TRBD2	few	TRBV20-1	TGCAGTGCTAGGCTCCAGCGGGGGGTTTACACCGGGGAGCTGTTTTTT	CSARLQRGVYTGELFF
TRBJ2-2	-	many	TRBV7-9	TGTGCCACCTCCCCCCAGGAGCGGACCACCGGGGAGCTGTTTTTT	CATSPQERTTGELFF
TRBJ1-5	-	few	TRBV19	TGTGCCAGTAGTTATGGTACACCTAATCAGCCCCAGCATTTT	CASSYGTPNQPQHF
TRBJ2-1	TRBD2	few	TRBV29-1	TGCAGCGTTGAAGAAGGACTAGCGGGGCCCTACAATGAGCAGTTCTTC	CSVEEGLAGPYNEQFF
TRBJ2-2	-	-	TRBV6-4	TGTGCCAGCAGTGTCCCCAGGACCGGGACAACGGTGACCGGGGAGCTGTTTTTT	CASSVPRTGTTVTGELFF
TRBJ1-5	TRBD1	-	TRBV7-9	TGTGCCAGCTCGGGACAGTACAATCAGCCCCAGCATTTT	CASSGQYNQPQHF
TRBJ2-5	-	once	TRBV12-3/TRBV12-4	TGTGCCAGCAGTTTAGAGGACGCTAGGGAGACCCAGTACTTC	CASSLEDARETQYF
TRBJ1-2	-	-	TRBV9	TGTGCCAGCAGTTACGGGGAGCAAACTAACTATGGCTACACCTTC	CASSYGEQTNYGYTF
TRBJ1-1	TRBD1	-	TRBV6-1	TGTGCCAGCAGTGAACCGCCCTTTCAGGGGGACCCGCTTGGAGCTTTCTTT	CASSEPPFQGDPLGAFF
TRBJ2-1	TRBD2	-	TRBV15	TGTGCCACCTATTGGACTAGCGGGAGTAAAAATGAGCAGTTCTTC	CATYWTSGSKNEQFF
TRBJ2-1	-	few	TRBV19	TGTGCCAGTAGTCCGGGACCTTCCTACAATGAGCAGTTCTTC	CASSPGPSYNEQFF
TRBJ2-3	TRBD2	-	TRBV28	TGTGCCAGCAGTGCTGCAGCGGGACCCCCGGGGGGAGATACGCAGTATTTT	CASSAAAGPPGGDTQYF
TRBJ1-1	-	-	TRBV19	TGTGCCAGTACCGACTCCAGGCCGAACACTGAAGCTTTCTTT	CASTDSRPNTEAFF
TRBJ2-1	TRBD1	few	TRBV19	TGTGCCAGTAGTATAGGGACAGGGGTGGGCAATGAGCAGTTCTTC	CASSIGTGVGNEQFF
TRBJ2-2	-	-	TRBV6-2/TRBV6-3	TGTGCCAGCATTCCGTTGAGGGGCCCGAACACCGGGGAGCTGTTTTTT	CASIPLRGPNTGELFF
TRBJ1-1	-	many	TRBV2	TGTGCCAGCAGTGAAGGACGGATTGAAGCTTTCTTT	CASSEGRIEAFF
TRBJ2-7	-	few	TRBV6-2/TRBV6-3	TGTGCCGGCACCCGAGGACCCCCCTACGAGCAGTACTTC	CAGTRGPPYEQYF
TRBJ2-3	-	many	TRBV12-3/TRBV12-4	TGTGCCACCTTAAACAGGGGGGGTAGCACAGATACGCAGTATTTT	CATLNRGGSTDTQYF
TRBJ1-4	-	-	TRBV6-7	TGTGCCAGCAGTTACGGCTTAGCAGCCTACCATTCAACTAATGAAAAACTGTTTTTT	CASSYGLAAYHSTNEKLFF
TRBJ2-2	TRBD2	-	TRBV12-3/TRBV12-4	TGTGCCAGCACCGGAACCGGGACTAAAACCGGGGAGCTGTTTTTT	CASTGTGTKTGELFF
TRBJ2-7	-	-	TRBV6-1	TGTGCCAGCAGTGTCCCCGGGACTGGCTACGAGCAGTACTTC	CASSVPGTGYEQYF
TRBJ2-1	-	few	TRBV7-9	TGTGCCAGCAGGGCGGGCCAGGCCTTCTACAATGAGCAGTTCTTC	CASRAGQAFYNEQFF
TRBJ2-7	-	few	TRBV9	TGTGCCAGCAGCGTAGACGGGAGACACTACGAGCAGTACTTC	CASSVDGRHYEQYF
TRBJ1-2	-	-	TRBV20-1	TGCAGTGCTAGTTCAGGCTATGGCTACACCTTC	CSASSGYGYTF
TRBJ2-3	TRBD2	many	TRBV12-3/TRBV12-4	TGTGCCAGCAGTCCCAGCGGGGGGGAAATCCATTTT	CASSPSGGEIHF
TRBJ2-7	-	few	TRBV2	TGTGCCAGCAGTGAAGGCCCTCCAGGGTTTGACTCCTACGAGCAGTACTTC	CASSEGPPGFDSYEQYF
TRBJ2-3	TRBD2	many	TRBV7-9	TGTGCCAGCAGCTTAGGACTAGCGGTGGCAGATACGCAGTATTTT	CASSLGLAVADTQYF
TRBJ2-4	-	few	TRBV9	TGTGCCAGCAGCTCAGGAGGGGGAGTGACCAAAAACATTCAGTACTTC	CASSSGGGVTKNIQYF
TRBJ2-3	TRBD1	many	TRBV30	TGTGCCGCCGACAGGGGGGAAGCAGGGGATACGCAGTATTTT	CAADRGEAGDTQYF
TRBJ2-7	-	-	TRBV13	TGTGCCAGCAGCTTAGGGGCAGGGACCTACGAGCAGTGCTTC	CASSLGAGTYEQCF
TRBJ2-1	-	-	TRBV20-1	TGCAGTGCTAGAGACCCCCTAGCGGACAGTTACAATGAGCAGTTCTTC	CSARDPLADSYNEQFF